What follows are 19 T cell receptor beta chains derived from one specimen sequenced in a study of blood T cell repertoires in COVID-19. Produced via immunoSEQ multiplex PCR; TCRdb's table is partial and in-frame only. The top ten clones hold 9.4% of a sample with under 350,000 clones, around four fifths of them seen once. The sequenced material came from peripheral blood. These receptors all stem from a woman aged 45-59 years who had recovered from COVID-19.

J is TRBJ1-2 and V is TRBV29-1, with D possibly being TRBD1 (5 bases). V dropped 4 bases and J dropped 6 bases, with 12 bases sitting between them. The CDR3 covers 12 residues. Germline assignment: CDR1 SQVTM and CDR2 ANQGSEA. CDR3 nucleotides: TGCAGCGTTGGACAGCGTTCAGATGGCTACACCTTC. Its translation: CSVGQRSDGYTF.

This sequence joins TRBV5-1 and TRBJ1-6, with D unclear. The CDR3 is 18 residues long. Trimming took 4 bases from V and 2 from J, leaving 19 bases between them. Germline V gives CDR1 SGHRS, CDR2 YFSETQ. The CDR3 DNA sequence: TGCGCCAGCAGCCCGCTAGCGGTGCCCCTGGCCTATAATTCACCCCTCCACTTT. This codes for CASSPLAVPLAYNSPLHF. Filled out from reference TRBV5-1 and TRBJ1-6, the complete variable domain reads KAGVTQTPRYLIKTRGQQVTLSCSPISGHRSVSWYQQTPGQGLQFLFEYFSETQRNKGNFPGRFSGRQFSNSRSEMNVSTLELGDSALYLCASSPLAVPLAYNSPLHFGNGTRLTVT.

The genes are TRBV5-1 and TRBJ2-7, with TRBD2 matching 7 bases. Germline CDR1 reads SGHRS; CDR2 reads YFSETQ. This CDR3 has 14 residues. Unmatched junction bases numbered 8, after V lost 4 bases and J lost 4 bases. The CDR3 reads CASSREGQSYEQYF. The CDR3 coding sequence is TGCGCCAGCAGCAGGGAGGGTCAATCATACGAGCAGTACTTC.

This chain uses TRBV7-6 with TRBJ2-3, with 12 bases aligning to TRBD2. CDR3 length equals 17 residues. Germline V CDR1 and CDR2: SGHVS, FNYEAQ. The trim removed 5 bases at V and 2 bases at J, leaving 8 bases unmatched. The CDR3, as DNA: TGTGCCAGCAGCACCGGGACTAGCGGGTTCCTCACAGATACGCAGTATTTT. Translated, it gives CASSTGTSGFLTDTQYF.

This clone has just one count. CDR3 loop: CASSLDESGANVLTF. The DNA for the CDR3 is TGTGCCAGCAGCTTGGATGAGTCTGGGGCCAACGTCCTGACTTTC. The chain couples TRBV5-4 to TRBJ2-6, with D hard to call. The CDR3 spans 15 residues. Trimming left V 0 bases short and J 1 base short, with 5 bases between. In germline, CDR1 is SGHNT, CDR2 YYREEE (reference sequence).

This clone was observed a handful of times. This chain's CDR3 is CAIKQPAGSSTDTQYF. The CDR3 region has the DNA TGTGCCATCAAACAGCCAGCGGGGTCCTCCACAGATACGCAGTATTTT. The chain recombines TRBV10-3 with TRBJ2-3; 7 bases align to TRBD2. The CDR3 consists of 16 residues. Germline-derived CDR1 and CDR2 are ENHRY and SYGVKD. Losses at the gene ends were 7 bases for V and 2 bases for J; bases not matched to a gene: 12.

This clone was observed a single time. This chain connects TRBV28 to TRBJ2-3; 9 positions match TRBD2. The V gene end was trimmed by 5 bases and the J gene end by 3 bases; junction bases not matched to a gene: 3. Germline CDR1 is MDHEN and CDR2 is SYDVKM. CDR3 size: 14 residues. The CDR3 spells CASSTLAGTDTQYF. CDR3 bases: TGTGCCAGCAGTACCCTAGCGGGGACAGATACGCAGTATTTT.

The chain carries TRBV6-4 and TRBJ1-1; D is ambiguous. Germline V gene data show CDR1 as MRHNA and CDR2 as SNTAGT. Trimming cost V 6 bases and J 4 bases, with 12 bases left between them. The CDR3 length is 13 residues. In DNA, the CDR3 is TGTGCCAGCAGAGCAACGGTGAGCACTGAAGCTTTCTTT. It encodes CASRATVSTEAFF.

The chain carries TRBV7-2 and TRBJ1-5; 9 positions match TRBD1. V lost 3 bases and J lost 10; bases outside the gene matches: 7. The germline gives CDR1 SGHTA, CDR2 FQGNSA. The CDR3 runs to 14 residues. The CDR3 loop is CASSLTGQGVPQHF. In DNA, the CDR3 is TGTGCCAGCAGCTTGACGGGACAGGGCGTCCCCCAGCATTTT.

This clone was recorded only once. The chain has TRBV14 and TRBJ1-1, with D maybe TRBD1 (6 bases). This CDR3 comprises 14 residues. Trimming cost V 7 bases and J 5 bases, with 17 bases left between them. The germline V gene encodes CDR1 SGHDN and CDR2 FVKESK. The CDR3 coding sequence is TGTGCCAGCACCCGAGTGGGGGGGCGGACTGAAGCTTTCTTT. Its protein product is CASTRVGGRTEAFF. The full variable domain, in which reference TRBV14 and TRBJ1-1 provide the parts outside the CDR3, is EAGVTQFPSHSVIEKGQTVTLRCDPISGHDNLYWYRRVMGKEIKFLLHFVKESKQDESGMPNNRFLAERTGGTYSTLKVQPAELEDSGVYFCASTRVGGRTEAFFGQGTRLTVV.

The rearrangement links TRBV19 to TRBJ1-6, with 8 bases aligning to TRBD1. This CDR3 is 19 amino acids long. Germline loops: CDR1 LNHDA, CDR2 SQIVND (reference sequence). V trimming: 6 bases; J trimming: 2 bases; junction bases outside the gene matches: 15. Here the CDR3 DNA reads TGTGCCAGTAGGCCCTTGGCAGGGGGCCAGGGGACCTATAATTCACCCCTCCACTTT. Translation: CASRPLAGGQGTYNSPLHF. Together with reference TRBV19 and TRBJ1-6, the CDR3 gives the full variable domain: DGGITQSPKYLFRKEGQNVTLSCEQNLNHDAMYWYRQDPGQGLRLIYYSQIVNDFQKGDIAEGYSVSREKKESFPLTVTSAQKNPTAFYLCASRPLAGGQGTYNSPLHFGNGTRLTVT.

The chain links TRBV7-2 to TRBJ2-2; 9 positions match TRBD2. Germline V CDR1 and CDR2: SGHTA, FQGNSA. The CDR3 spans 17 residues. V dropped 7 bases and J dropped 1; count of bases not matched to a gene: 10. This chain's CDR3 is CASTHSRTSENTGELFF. The CDR3, as DNA: TGTGCCAGCACGCATAGTCGGACTAGCGAGAACACCGGGGAGCTGTTTTTT. The variable domain in full, with the rest retrieved from reference TRBV7-2 and TRBJ2-2, is GAGVSQSPSNKVTEKGKDVELRCDPISGHTALYWYRQSLGQGLEFLIYFQGNSAPDKSGLPSDRFSAERTGGSVSTLTIQRTQQEDSAVYLCASTHSRTSENTGELFFGEGSRLTVL.

The CDR3 loop reads CASSPTSTGNSNQPQHF. The CDR3 nucleotides are TGTGCCAGCTCACCGACCTCGACAGGGAATAGCAATCAGCCCCAGCATTTT. This sequence joins TRBV18 and TRBJ1-5; the match to TRBD1 covers 7 bases. This CDR3 contains 17 residues. The ends lost 3 bases at V and 0 bases at J; junction bases unmatched: 8. CDR1 is KGHSH and CDR2 is LQKENI in the germline V gene.

The gene calls are TRBV3-1 (or the pseudogene TRBV3-2) and TRBJ1-4, with TRBD1 matching 7 bases. The germline V gene has CDR1 LGHDT and CDR2 YNNKEL (reference sequence). This CDR3 is built from 17 residues. V lost 0 bases and J lost 0; bases outside the gene matches: 4. The CDR3 loop is CASSQEGTAPTNEKLFF. Written as DNA, the CDR3 is TGTGCCAGCAGCCAAGAGGGGACAGCCCCAACTAATGAAAAACTGTTTTTT.

The chain couples TRBV9 to TRBJ2-7; TRBD2 matches 9 bases. J was trimmed by 6 bases and V by 0 bases; bases with no gene match: 13. This CDR3 comprises 17 residues. The germline V gene has CDR1 SGDLS and CDR2 YYNGEE. CDR3 residues: CASSVAPRGAGGVEQYF. The CDR3 nucleotides read TGTGCCAGCAGCGTAGCCCCCAGGGGCGCGGGAGGGGTCGAGCAGTACTTC. The complete variable domain, with remaining parts taken from reference TRBV9 and TRBJ2-7, reads DSGVTQTPKHLITATGQRVTLRCSPRSGDLSVYWYQQSLDQGLQFLIQYYNGEERAKGNILERFSAQQFPDLHSELNLSSLELGDSALYFCASSVAPRGAGGVEQYFGPGTRLTVT.

The J gene is TRBJ2-2, the V gene TRBV18, with 9 bases aligning to TRBD1. V lost 3 bases and J lost 6; bases outside the gene matches: 5. The germline V gene encodes CDR1 KGHSH and CDR2 LQKENI. CDR3 length: 15 amino acids. CDR3 region: CASSPGTGSAGELFF. In DNA form, the CDR3 reads TGTGCCAGCTCACCCGGGACAGGGAGCGCCGGGGAGCTGTTTTTT.

The V call is TRBV28, the J call TRBJ2-3, with TRBD2 matching 10 bases. This CDR3 region has 17 residues. Trimming took 6 bases from V and 2 from J; bases not matched to a gene: 11. Germline assignment: CDR1 MDHEN and CDR2 SYDVKM. This chain's CDR3 is CASRGRVLAGLTDTQYF. In nucleotides, the CDR3 is TGTGCCAGCAGGGGAAGAGTACTAGCGGGACTCACAGATACGCAGTATTTT. Looking up the rest from reference TRBV28 and TRBJ2-3 gives the full variable domain: DVKVTQSSRYLVKRTGEKVFLECVQDMDHENMFWYRQDPGLGLRLIYFSYDVKMKEKGDIPEGYSVSREKKERFSLILESASTNQTSMYLCASRGRVLAGLTDTQYFGPGTRLTVL.

In nucleotides, the CDR3 is TGTGCCAGCAGTTACTCAAGGGCTAGCGGGAGTCTGGATGAGCAGTTCTTC. Its translation: CASSYSRASGSLDEQFF. The gene calls are TRBV6-2 or TRBV6-3 and TRBJ2-1, with 10 bases fitting TRBD2. This CDR3 region has 17 residues. Germline loops: CDR1 MNHEY, CDR2 SVGEGT. The V and J ends lost 0 bases and 8 bases, in that order; junction bases with no gene match: 10.

The chain links TRBV5-1 to TRBJ2-1; TRBD2 aligns across 7 bases. CDR3 length: 14 amino acids. In germline, CDR1 is SGHRS, CDR2 YFSETQ. The trim removed 0 bases at V and 7 bases at J, leaving 4 bases unmatched. Here the CDR3 DNA reads TGCGCCAGCAGCTTGGAGTATAGCGGGAATGAGCAGTTCTTC. Protein sequence: CASSLEYSGNEQFF.